A single sample gave rise to the 10 T cell receptor beta chains below, sequenced in a study of shared clonotypes between healthy human individuals (dated by TCRdb to 2019 to 2021). Library generation was performed with the immunoSEQ multiplex PCR assay. TCRdb stores this immuneACCESS table with in-frame sequences only. Part of the clones is absent; in the studies checked, under half of the shortfall reflects unresolved V genes, and no reason is known for the rest. In all, the sample holds more than 1.2 million clones, and approximately 98.5% of those were seen once. The leading ten clones occupy 0.36% of the sample. Sequenced sample: naive CD4+ T cells sorted from blood. The cell subset or site label here, explained by the study, means: CD45RA+ positively selected. These receptors came from a young man in good health.

The chain uses TRBV11-3 and TRBJ2-7; 14 nucleotides match TRBD2. Germline-derived CDR1 and CDR2 are SGHNT and YENEEA. This CDR3 spans 13 amino acids. V was clipped by 3 bases and J by 13 bases; unmatched bases: 5. The CDR3, as DNA: TGTGCCAGCAGCTTCGGACTAGCGGGAGGTCTTTACTTC. Its translation is CASSFGLAGGLYF. The full variable domain, in which reference TRBV11-3 and TRBJ2-7 provide the parts outside the CDR3, is EAGVVQSPRYKIIEKKQPVAFWCNPISGHNTLYWYLQNLGQGPELLIRYENEEAVDDSQLPKDRFSAERLKGVDSTLKIQPAELGDSAVYLCASSFGLAGGLYFGPGTRLTVT.

In this sample, this clone turned up once. CDR3 DNA: TGCAGCGCTAAATTAACCCCCGGGGAACCCCAGCATTTT. Its translation is CSAKLTPGEPQHF. V gene TRBV29-1 combines with J gene TRBJ1-5; D unclear. Trimming removed 7 bases from V and 10 bases from J, with 20 bases in between. Germline V gene lookup returns CDR1 SQVTM and CDR2 ANQGSEA. The CDR3 extends over 13 amino acids. The full variable domain, its missing parts supplied by reference TRBV29-1 and TRBJ1-5, is SAVISQKPSRDICQRGTSLTIQCQVDSQVTMMFWYRQQPGQSLTLIATANQGSEATYESGFVIDKFPISRPNLTFSTLTVSNMSPEDSSIYLCSAKLTPGEPQHFGDGTRLSIL.

The V call is TRBV7-9, the J call TRBJ2-7, with D perhaps matching TRBD1 or TRBD2 (5 bases each). This CDR3 has 13 residues. The V and J ends lost 3 bases and 2 bases respectively, with 8 bases between them. From germline, CDR1 is SEHNR and CDR2 FQNEAQ (reference sequence). This chain's CDR3 is CASSFGTAYEQYF. The CDR3, as DNA: TGTGCCAGCAGCTTTGGGACGGCCTACGAGCAGTACTTC.

The chain employs TRBV6-5 and TRBJ2-5; possibly TRBD2 for D (5 bases). The CDR3 spans 15 residues. Germline V lookup: CDR1 MNHEY, CDR2 SVGAGI. Trimming took 0 bases from V and 1 from J, leaving 9 bases between them. CDR3 bases: TGTGCCAGCAGTTACTCGTTGAGCGGCCAAGAGACCCAGTACTTC. Translation: CASSYSLSGQETQYF.

V is TRBV7-8 and J is TRBJ2-7, with 7 bases aligning to TRBD2. The CDR3 runs to 13 residues. Germline CDR1 and CDR2: SGHVS and FQNEAQ. V shed 1 base, J shed 5 bases, and the junction held 2 bases outside the gene matches. CDR3 coding DNA: TGTGCCAGCAGCTTAGTGGGAGGGGACGAGCAGTACTTC. It yields the protein CASSLVGGDEQYF.

J is TRBJ2-1 and V is TRBV11-3; perhaps TRBD2 as D (5 bases). The V gene's germline CDR1 is SGHNT and CDR2 YENEEA. The CDR3 loop spans 12 amino acids. V was trimmed by 1 base and J by 8 bases, leaving 6 bases between them. As DNA, the CDR3 is TGTGCCAGCAGCTTAGGGCGGGATGAGCAGTTCTTC. It translates to CASSLGRDEQFF.

The count of this clone is one. The V gene is TRBV7-9, the J gene TRBJ2-2; 7 bases map to TRBD1. Germline V gene sequence: CDR1 SEHNR, CDR2 FQNEAQ (reference sequence). V shed 1 base and J 2 bases; nucleotides not matched to a gene: 7. This CDR3 spans 17 amino acids. CDR3 coding DNA: TGTGCCAGCAGCTTAGAATCTAGGGGGCGCAACACCGGGGAGCTGTTTTTT. Its protein is CASSLESRGRNTGELFF.

This chain uses TRBV18 with TRBJ2-2, with D perhaps matching TRBD1 (5 bases). V shed 0 bases and J shed 3 bases, with 11 bases lying between them. CDR3 length: 16 amino acids. Germline CDR1 reads KGHSH; CDR2 reads LQKENI. CDR3 residues: CASSPPVGHYTGELFF. The CDR3 nucleotides are TGTGCCAGCTCACCACCGGTTGGACACTACACCGGGGAGCTGTTTTTT.

CDR3 coding DNA: TGTGCCACCCGGGACCCACCTCTCGAGCAGTACTTC. It specifies CATRDPPLEQYF. V is TRBV28 and J is TRBJ2-7; D might be TRBD1 or TRBD2, each matching 5 bases. V was cut by 10 bases and J by 6 bases, with 16 bases left in between. Germline assignment: CDR1 MDHEN and CDR2 SYDVKM. This CDR3 contains 12 residues.

This clone showed up just once. The chain carries TRBV5-6 and TRBJ2-6; D possibly corresponds to TRBD1 (6 bases). Germline CDR1 is SGHDT and CDR2 is YYEEEE. V dropped 3 bases and J dropped 0 bases, with 19 bases sitting between them. There are 19 residues in the CDR3. CDR3 DNA: TGTGCCAGCAGCTACCTGTTCGCAGGGGCCGGCTCTGGGGCCAACGTCCTGACTTTC. Translated: CASSYLFAGAGSGANVLTF.